Shown below are 10 T cell receptor beta chains from a single sample sequenced in a study of graft-versus-host responses after intestinal transplantation. No antigen has been assigned to these receptors. The assay was immunoSEQ multiplex PCR, and TCRdb's table has in-frame clones only and misses some. The data show roughly 130,000 clones, about 93% seen once. Specimen: unstimulated CD4+ T cells sorted from spleen or lymph node cells, collected before intestinal transplant. These TCRs come from a human donor who received an intestinal transplant.

This clone was seen a single time. The rearrangement uses TRBV12-5 and TRBJ1-1; D ambiguous. The V gene lost 2 bases and the J gene lost 5 bases, with 6 bases spanning the gap. Germline lookup yields CDR1 LGHNT and CDR2 FRNRAP. The CDR3 has 12 amino acids. CDR3 region: CASGLSRTEAFF. The CDR3, as DNA: TGTGCTAGTGGTTTGAGTCGGACTGAAGCTTTCTTT.

V usage is TRBV27 and J usage is TRBJ2-1; 10 bases line up with TRBD2. The CDR3 runs to 15 residues. Trimming at V came to 3 bases and at J to 8 bases, leaving 7 bases not matched to a gene. CDR1 and CDR2 from the germline V gene are MNHEY and SMNVEV (reference sequence). CDR3 DNA sequence: TGTGCCAGCAGTTTGGGACTAGCGCTGTTGGATGAGCAGTTCTTC. Its translation: CASSLGLALLDEQFF.

The CDR3 sequence is CASRMGVYEQYF. As DNA, the CDR3 is TGTGCCTCACGGATGGGGGTCTACGAGCAGTACTTC. The chain joins TRBV7-8 to TRBJ2-7; either TRBD1 or TRBD2 may supply D (5 bases each). The CDR3 loop spans 12 amino acids. Trimming cost V 11 bases and J 3 bases, with 14 bases left between them. Per the germline V gene, CDR1 is SGHVS and CDR2 is FQNEAQ. The variable domain in full, completed from reference TRBV7-8 and TRBJ2-7, reads GAGVSQSPRYKVAKRGQDVALRCDPISGHVSLFWYQQALGQGPEFLTYFQNEAQLDKSGLPSDRFFAERPEGSVSTLKIQRTQQEDSAVYLCASRMGVYEQYFGPGTRLTVT.

The chain couples TRBV28 to TRBJ1-2; tentative D call: TRBD1 (5 bases). Deletions cut 2 bases from V and 8 bases from J, with 12 bases between. The V gene's germline CDR1 is MDHEN and CDR2 SYDVKM. This CDR3 is built from 13 residues. The CDR3 bases are TGTGCCAGCAGTTTACCCGGGAGGGGAGGCTACACCTTC. Protein: CASSLPGRGGYTF.

The V and J genes are TRBV7-3 and TRBJ2-1; 13 bases line up with TRBD2. Germline V gene data show CDR1 as SGHTA and CDR2 as FQGTGA. V lost 5 bases and J lost 0; bases outside the gene matches: 4. The CDR3 has 17 amino acids. This chain's CDR3 is CASSPTSGRSSYNEQFF. CDR3 nucleotides: TGTGCCAGCAGCCCGACTAGCGGGAGGAGCTCCTACAATGAGCAGTTCTTC.

The CDR3 spells CASSSPFSSGRNNEQFF. The CDR3 DNA follows: TGTGCCAGCAGCTCCCCCTTTTCTAGCGGGAGAAACAATGAGCAGTTCTTC. V usage is TRBV11-2 and J usage is TRBJ2-1; TRBD2 matches 10 bases. V lost 4 bases and J lost 5; bases outside the gene matches: 11. Per germline, CDR1 SGHAT and CDR2 FQNNGV. CDR3 length equals 17 residues. The full variable domain, rest sourced from reference TRBV11-2 and TRBJ2-1, is EAGVAQSPRYKIIEKRQSVAFWCNPISGHATLYWYQQILGQGPKLLIQFQNNGVVDDSQLPKDRFSAERLKGVDSTLKIQPAKLEDSAVYLCASSSPFSSGRNNEQFFGPGTRLTVL.

The V and J genes are TRBV7-9 and TRBJ2-1; no clear D. The CDR3 has 15 amino acids. From germline, CDR1 is SEHNR and CDR2 FQNEAQ (reference sequence). V shed 5 bases and J shed 4 bases, with 15 bases lying between them. The CDR3 sequence is CASSLRQDPYNEQFF. DNA for the CDR3: TGTGCCAGCAGCCTCCGGCAGGATCCTTACAATGAGCAGTTCTTC. Together with reference TRBV7-9 and TRBJ2-1, the CDR3 gives the full variable domain: DTGVSQNPRHKITKRGQNVTFRCDPISEHNRLYWYRQTLGQGPEFLTYFQNEAQLEKSRLLSDRFSAERPKGSFSTLEIQRTEQGDSAMYLCASSLRQDPYNEQFFGPGTRLTVL.

J is TRBJ2-3 and V is TRBV5-1, with D perhaps matching TRBD1 or TRBD2 (6 bases each). The V gene lost 4 bases and the J gene lost 0 bases, with 15 bases spanning the gap. Germline values: CDR1 SGHRS, CDR2 YFSETQ. The CDR3 runs 16 residues. The CDR3 protein is CASSLTGALSTDTQYF. CDR3 coding DNA: TGCGCCAGCAGCCTAACGGGGGCCCTTAGCACAGATACGCAGTATTTT.

The chain carries TRBV5-1 and TRBJ1-1; 7 bases are a match to TRBD1. J lost 11 bases, V lost 3 bases, and 10 bases had no gene match. CDR3 length: 13 amino acids. Germline CDR1 SGHRS, CDR2 YFSETQ. Here the CDR3 reads CASSSDRARAAFF. The CDR3, as DNA: TGCGCCAGCAGCTCTGACAGGGCTCGGGCGGCTTTCTTT. Filled out from reference TRBV5-1 and TRBJ1-1, the complete variable domain reads KAGVTQTPRYLIKTRGQQVTLSCSPISGHRSVSWYQQTPGQGLQFLFEYFSETQRNKGNFPGRFSGRQFSNSRSEMNVSTLELGDSALYLCASSSDRARAAFFGQGTRLTVV.

This clone appeared a single time. The gene calls are TRBV12-5 and TRBJ1-1, with TRBD1 matching over 8 bases. The V gene's germline CDR1 is LGHNT and CDR2 FRNRAP. The V segment lost 1 base and the J segment 4 bases; nucleotides outside the gene matches: 2. The CDR3 length is 14 residues. The CDR3 spells CASGLEDRVTEAFF. The CDR3 DNA sequence: TGTGCTAGTGGTTTGGAGGACAGGGTCACTGAAGCTTTCTTT.